Listed here are 12 T cell receptor beta chains from one sample, sequenced in a study of control samples from healthy donors and cancer patients. Repertoires were generated with immunoSEQ multiplex PCR, while TCRdb's copy carries only in-frame clones and drops some. The sample holds roughly 400,000 clones; 75% to 95% are singletons and the top ten take around 6.8%. Sequencing used PBMCs. These receptor sequences come from a man aged 35-49 years with head and neck cancer.

The genes are TRBV6-5 and TRBJ2-7, with D perhaps matching TRBD1 (7 bases). The CDR3 runs 13 residues. Germline assignment: CDR1 MNHEY and CDR2 SVGAGI. Trimming pared 6 bases from V and 2 bases from J, leaving 11 bases between. The CDR3 DNA reads TGTGCCAGCAGGGAGGGGACAGCCTACGAGCAGTACTTC. This translates into CASREGTAYEQYF.

CDR3 region: CASSYNRGREQYF. CDR3 sequence (DNA): TGTGCCAGCAGTTATAACAGGGGGCGGGAGCAGTACTTC. This chain links TRBV6-5 with TRBJ2-7, with TRBD1 matching 9 bases. The CDR3 runs to 13 residues. The J segment lost 7 bases and the V segment lost 3 bases, leaving 4 bases of the junction unmatched. CDR1 MNHEY and CDR2 SVGAGI come from the germline V gene.

This clone appeared once. The rearrangement joins TRBV2 to TRBJ1-1; D is undetermined. Trimming took 5 bases from V and 7 from J, leaving 23 bases between them. Germline V gene data show CDR1 as SNHLY and CDR2 as FYNNEI. The CDR3 totals 16 residues. As DNA, the CDR3 is TGTGCCAGCAGTCCCCCGGTCCCTACAGTAATCGTTGAAGCTTTCTTT. Amino acid sequence: CASSPPVPTVIVEAFF.

The rearrangement uses TRBV7-2 and TRBJ1-4; tentative D call: TRBD1 (5 bases). CDR3 length equals 15 residues. Trimming stripped 5 bases from V and 2 bases from J, with 12 bases between. Per the germline V gene, CDR1 is SGHTA and CDR2 is FQGNSA. The CDR3 is CASSPPGTTNEKLFF. In DNA, the CDR3 is TGTGCCAGCAGCCCCCCAGGGACTACTAATGAAAAACTGTTTTTT.

This clone occurred once. CDR3 region: CASSPGGALNQPQHF. In nucleotides, the CDR3 is TGTGCCAGCAGCCCCGGAGGGGCCCTCAATCAGCCCCAGCATTTT. V gene TRBV7-8 combines with J gene TRBJ1-5, with a weak D call TRBD1 (5 bases). The CDR3 covers 15 residues. The V end was cut by 5 bases, the J end by 3 bases, with 14 bases between. Germline-derived CDR1 and CDR2 are SGHVS and FQNEAQ.

The chain is built from TRBV28 and TRBJ1-2, with D maybe TRBD1 (5 bases). V dropped 6 bases and J dropped 8 bases, with 22 bases sitting between them. The CDR3 runs to 15 residues. Germline loops: CDR1 MDHEN, CDR2 SYDVKM. The CDR3 sequence is CASSIRDPGWSGYTF. Written as DNA, the CDR3 is TGTGCCAGCAGCATCCGGGACCCCGGTTGGTCCGGCTACACCTTC.

The V and J genes are TRBV20-1 and TRBJ2-1, with 9 bases aligning to TRBD1. The CDR3 runs 14 residues. CDR1 is DFQATT, CDR2 SNEGSKA, per germline (reference sequence). V was pared by 3 bases and J by 6 bases, with 6 bases of the junction left unmatched. CDR3 nucleotide sequence: TGCAGTGCTAGTTCCGGGACAGGGAGCAATGAGCAGTTCTTC. Translated: CSASSGTGSNEQFF.

The V call is TRBV2, the J call TRBJ2-7, with D possibly called TRBD1 or TRBD2 (5 bases each). Germline CDR1 SNHLY, CDR2 FYNNEI. V was cut by 6 bases and J by 2 bases, with 14 bases left in between. The CDR3 has 14 residues. CDR3 sequence (DNA): TGTGCCAGCAGACCCTGGGACGGAGCCTACGAGCAGTACTTC. Its translation: CASRPWDGAYEQYF.

The chain links TRBV28 to TRBJ1-1; the D is unclear. V was cut by 1 base and J by 6 bases, with 18 bases left in between. Germline-derived CDR1 and CDR2 are MDHEN and SYDVKM. The CDR3 is 16 amino acids. Written as DNA, the CDR3 is TGTGCCAGCAGTTTATCTGGGTGGGAGAGTGGGTCTGAAGCTTTCTTT. Translation: CASSLSGWESGSEAFF.

V gene TRBV7-3 combines with J gene TRBJ2-7; 8 bases agree with TRBD1. Germline V gene sequence: CDR1 SGHTA, CDR2 FQGTGA. This CDR3 spans 14 amino acids. V shed 5 bases and J 6 bases; nucleotides not matched to a gene: 9. CDR3 DNA sequence: TGTGCCAGCAGCCAGGGAGACAGGGGAGTCGAGCAGTACTTC. As protein: CASSQGDRGVEQYF.

J is TRBJ1-6 and V is TRBV19; D is undetermined. The CDR3 spans 15 residues. Germline-derived CDR1 and CDR2 are LNHDA and SQIVND (reference sequence). V shed 2 bases and J shed 9 bases, with 14 bases lying between them. As DNA, the CDR3 is TGTGCCAGTAGTATAAGGAGTGGAGATCCTTCACCCCTCCACTTT. Amino acid sequence: CASSIRSGDPSPLHF.

As regards this clone: At the DNA level, this CDR3 is encoded by other sequences in the same sample as well. The V call is TRBV5-1, the J call TRBJ2-3; D is undetermined. Germline V gives CDR1 SGHRS, CDR2 YFSETQ. The CDR3 runs to 14 residues. With 0 bases removed from V and 3 bases from J, the gap between germline ends came to 8 bases. The CDR3 spells CASSLVAATDTQYF. The CDR3 DNA follows: TGCGCCAGCAGCTTGGTAGCAGCAACAGATACGCAGTATTTT.